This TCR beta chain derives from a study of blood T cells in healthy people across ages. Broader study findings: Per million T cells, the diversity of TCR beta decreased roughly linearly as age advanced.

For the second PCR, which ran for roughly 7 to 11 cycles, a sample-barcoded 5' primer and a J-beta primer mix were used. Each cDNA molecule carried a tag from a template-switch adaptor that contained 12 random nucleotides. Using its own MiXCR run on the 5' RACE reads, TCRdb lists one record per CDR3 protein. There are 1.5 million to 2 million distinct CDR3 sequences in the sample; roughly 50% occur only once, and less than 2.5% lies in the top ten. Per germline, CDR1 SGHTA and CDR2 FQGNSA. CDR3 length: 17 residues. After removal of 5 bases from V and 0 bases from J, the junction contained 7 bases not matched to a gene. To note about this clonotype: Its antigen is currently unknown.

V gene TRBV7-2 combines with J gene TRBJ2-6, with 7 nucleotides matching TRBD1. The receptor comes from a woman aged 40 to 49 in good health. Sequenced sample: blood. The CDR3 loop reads CASSTGQSYSGANVLTF. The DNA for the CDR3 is TGTGCCAGCAGCACGGGACAGTCCTACTCTGGGGCCAACGTCCTGACTTTC.